This TCR beta chain originates from a study of tumor and adjacent non-tumor tissue in lung cancer. Study background: Histology: eleven to twelve adenocarcinoma, a couple of squamous cell carcinoma, 1 small cell lung cancer. Findings and caveats of the study: Compared with tumor, normal lung showed significantly lower TCR diversity. Shorter survival was associated with higher TCR diversity in tumors.

This clonotype was seen at least ten times. Its cognate antigen is unknown. V gave up 3 bases and J gave up 16 bases, with 16 bases separating them. The CDR3 is made up of 12 amino acids. No cell sorting was done before RNA was extracted from the tissue. Between August and November 2014, newly diagnosed, chemotherapy-naive lung cancer patients underwent thoracic surgery in China. A modified ARM-PCR protocol with three rounds of nested PCR amplified TCRbeta. A single record per CDR3 protein comes from TCRdb applying MiXCR to the multiplex PCR reads. This sample has 85,000 to 100,000 distinct CDR3 sequences, with about 67% found just once.

This TCR was sampled from a man aged 55 to 70 with non-small cell lung cancer. The sequenced sample consisted of lung tumor tissue. The chain links TRBV12-3 or TRBV12-4 to TRBJ2-1; weak D call: TRBD2 (6 bases). The CDR3 is CASSLKGREQFF. The DNA of the CDR3 is TGTGCCAGCAGTTTGAAGGGGCGGGAACAATTCTTC.